The rows below give T cell receptor beta chains drawn from one sample of a study of control samples from healthy donors and cancer patients. Sequenced by immunoSEQ multiplex PCR; TCRdb stores in-frame clones only, minus some. The sample includes around 170,000 clones, around 88% of them seen just once. Sequencing used blood. The source of these receptors is a woman aged 25 to 39 in good health. The CDR3 runs from the conserved cysteine through the conserved F or W. Fields, in order: J gene, clone size, V gene, D gene, CDR3 DNA, CDR3 protein. A D gene is named only where the DNA matches it firmly. Size is omitted from some rows. Given values are once, few, many or a class for expanded clones.

TRBJ2-4	NA	TRBV15	NA	TGTGCCACCAAAGGGCTTGACAAAAACATTCAGTACTTC	CATKGLDKNIQYF
TRBJ2-2	NA	TRBV10-3	NA	TGTGCCATCAGGGGGGACTCCAACACCGGGGAGCTGTTTTTT	CAIRGDSNTGELFF
TRBJ2-5	NA	TRBV11-2	NA	TGTGCCAGCAGCTTAGTTGGTGGGGGCCCTGGGGAGACCCAGTACTTC	CASSLVGGGPGETQYF
TRBJ1-5	NA	TRBV5-4	NA	TGTGCCAGCAGCCTAGACAGCAATCAGCCCCAGCATTTT	CASSLDSNQPQHF
TRBJ1-6	NA	TRBV10-3	NA	TGTGCCATCAGTCCGGGGTCCGATAATTCACCCCTCCACTTT	CAISPGSDNSPLHF
TRBJ2-2	NA	TRBV12-3/TRBV12-4	NA	TGTGCCAGCACCGGACAAAACACCGGGGAGCTGTTTTTT	CASTGQNTGELFF
TRBJ2-7	NA	TRBV2	NA	TGTGCCAGCCGAGCGACACCGGACAGCAAACAGCAGTACTTC	CASRATPDSKQQYF
TRBJ1-2	NA	TRBV7-9	NA	TGTGCCAGCAGCCCTAGAGGGCTAACCCCACAAGATGGCTACACCTTC	CASSPRGLTPQDGYTF
TRBJ2-2	few	TRBV7-8	TRBD1	TGTGCCAGCAGCCGGAGAGACAGGGCCAACACCGGGGAGCTGTTTTTT	CASSRRDRANTGELFF
TRBJ2-1	NA	TRBV6-1	NA	TGTGCCAGCAGTGAAGGCGCCGGGCGTTACTCCTACAATGAGCAGTTCTTC	CASSEGAGRYSYNEQFF
TRBJ2-1	NA	TRBV11-3	NA	TGTGCCAGCAGCTTAGAGGGTCCCTCCAATGAGCAGTTCTTC	CASSLEGPSNEQFF
TRBJ1-1	once	TRBV30	NA	TGTGCCTGGAGATTAACAGGTTTAGAAGCTTTCTTT	CAWRLTGLEAFF
TRBJ2-3	NA	TRBV5-4	NA	TGTGCCAGCAGCTTGGGGCTAGCAGCTAGCACAGATACGCAGTATTTT	CASSLGLAASTDTQYF
TRBJ1-2	NA	TRBV12-3/TRBV12-4	NA	TGTGCCAGCAGTAGGTGGGTTAGCTATGGCTACACCTTC	CASSRWVSYGYTF
TRBJ1-1	NA	TRBV29-1	NA	TGCAGCGCCGAAAAAGGGGCGATGAACACTGAAGCTTTCTTT	CSAEKGAMNTEAFF
TRBJ2-3	NA	TRBV15	NA	TGTGCCACCAGCGGAGCTTATAGCACAGATACGCAGTATTTT	CATSGAYSTDTQYF
TRBJ2-3	NA	TRBV5-1	TRBD1	TGCGCCAGCAGCTTGAGTGGACAGGGGGCAAGGGATACGCAGTATTTT	CASSLSGQGARDTQYF
TRBJ2-3	NA	TRBV19	NA	TGTGCCAGTAGTCTTAAGCCGGGACTCATCACAGATACGCAGTATTTT	CASSLKPGLITDTQYF
TRBJ2-5	NA	TRBV5-5	NA	TGTGCCAGCAGCTTGGCTGTACCAGAGACCCAGTACTTC	CASSLAVPETQYF
TRBJ2-1	once	TRBV7-6	TRBD2	TGTGCCAGCAGCTTGGGACTAGCGGGGGGGCTTAGGAATGAGCAGTTCTTC	CASSLGLAGGLRNEQFF
TRBJ2-4	NA	TRBV9	TRBD2	TGTGCCAGCAGCGGGCCGGGACTAGCGGGAGAGGCGAAAAACATTCAGTACTTC	CASSGPGLAGEAKNIQYF
TRBJ1-6	few	TRBV5-1	TRBD1	TGCGCCAGCAGCATGGGGACAGGGCGAACGAATTCACCCCTCCACTTT	CASSMGTGRTNSPLHF
TRBJ1-5	NA	TRBV19	NA	TGTGCCAGTAGTTTCGGGGGAGGACGCAATCAGCCCCAGCATTTT	CASSFGGGRNQPQHF
TRBJ2-5	NA	TRBV5-1	TRBD2	TGCGCCAGCAGCTTACCGACTAGCGCGTCCCAAGAGACCCAGTACTTC	CASSLPTSASQETQYF
TRBJ2-3	NA	TRBV5-1	TRBD1	TGCGCCAGCAGCCCAGGGACAGGGGGCGCCGGCACAGATACGCAGTATTTT	CASSPGTGGAGTDTQYF
TRBJ1-2	NA	TRBV29-1	NA	TGCAGCGTGCCCCAGGGAGGTGGCTACACCTTC	CSVPQGGGYTF
TRBJ2-3	NA	TRBV10-3	NA	TGTGCCATCAGTGAGAGGGACAGCACAGATACGCAGTATTTT	CAISERDSTDTQYF
TRBJ2-7	NA	TRBV12-3/TRBV12-4	NA	TGTGCCAGCAGTTTGCGGGACGAGCAGTACTTC	CASSLRDEQYF
TRBJ2-1	NA	TRBV5-1	TRBD2	TGCGCCAGCAGCTTGTGGGGGACTAGCGGGAACGATGAGCAGTTCTTC	CASSLWGTSGNDEQFF
TRBJ1-4	NA	TRBV6-5	TRBD1	TGTGCCAGCAGACGACAGGGCTCGGGGGAAAAACTGTTTTTT	CASRRQGSGEKLFF
TRBJ2-1	NA	TRBV7-2	TRBD2	TGTGCCAGCAGCTTTGTCGGGACTAGCGTCTACAATGAGCAGTTCTTC	CASSFVGTSVYNEQFF
TRBJ2-4	NA	TRBV5-3	NA	TGTGCCAGAAGCTTGAGGGGAAACATTCAGTACTTC	CARSLRGNIQYF
TRBJ2-2	NA	TRBV5-1	NA	TGCGCCAGCCGTGGCGCGGCGAACACCGGGGAGCTGTTTTTT	CASRGAANTGELFF
TRBJ2-5	NA	TRBV15	NA	TGTGCCACCAGCAGAGATTTCGACAGGCCGGAGACCCAGTACTTC	CATSRDFDRPETQYF
TRBJ1-2	once	TRBV19	NA	TGTGCCAGTAGTAGCCAGACGGTTACTGGCTACACCTTC	CASSSQTVTGYTF
TRBJ1-2	NA	TRBV6-5	TRBD1	TGTGCCAGCAGTCTCGGACAGGCTTATGGCTACACCTTC	CASSLGQAYGYTF
TRBJ2-5	NA	TRBV7-2	NA	TGTGCCAGCAGTCGCACAGGAAAGCAAGAGACCCAGTACTTC	CASSRTGKQETQYF
TRBJ1-3	NA	TRBV5-1	NA	TGCGCCAGCAGCCAAGGTGATGGCCAGGGCGGGAACACCATATATTTT	CASSQGDGQGGNTIYF
TRBJ2-4	NA	TRBV27	NA	TGTGCCAGCAGTTTATCTTCAGGGGGGGTCATTCAGTACTTC	CASSLSSGGVIQYF
TRBJ1-1	NA	TRBV5-4	TRBD1	TGTGCCAGCAGCTCATCGAACAGGGGCATGAACACTGAAGCTTTCTTT	CASSSSNRGMNTEAFF
TRBJ1-1	NA	TRBV29-1	NA	TGCAGCGCACGGGGAGGGGAGAGGACTGAAGCTTTCTTT	CSARGGERTEAFF